This T cell receptor beta chain was retrieved from a study of CD8 T cells in Susac syndrome. Reverse transcription of 0.5 to 1 ug RNA was performed with random hexamers. With immunoSEQ multiplex PCR, TCR beta CDR3 was amplified across 54 Vbeta and 13 Jbeta. TCRdb reanalysed the immunoSEQ multiplex PCR reads using MiXCR and keeps one entry per CDR3 protein. This table holds roughly 190,000 distinct CDR3 sequences, about 93% found once. Germline CDR1 and CDR2: MNHEY and SMNVEV (reference sequence). CDR3 length equals 16 residues. Trimming removed 1 base from V and 7 bases from J; junction bases left unmatched: 7. Study-wide points: It was acknowledged in the study that its TCR sequencing and HLA analysis involved a relatively small number of individuals.

TCR beta sequencing covered blood CD8+ and CD4+ T cells. TEMRA cells were FACS-enriched, while CD8+ and CD4+ T cells were negatively isolated. Turning to this clonotype: What it binds is not known.

Sequenced material: CD4+ T cells from PBMCs. The chain uses TRBV27 and TRBJ1-2, with TRBD1 identical over 12 bases. This TCR was sampled from a human donor in good health. This CDR3 reads CASSLFGTGGVVGYTF. Written as DNA, the CDR3 is TGTGCCAGCAGTTTATTTGGGACAGGGGGCGTCGTTGGCTACACCTTC.